This TCR beta chain was identified in a study of metastatic and nonmetastatic thyroid tumors. Overall study: Both malignant and benign thyroid patients supplied peripheral blood and tumor or nodule tissue samples, across which the repertoires of these patients were then compared. Findings of the study overall: In blood and tumor, TCR beta diversity was reportedly significantly higher in malignant thyroid tumors than in benign nodules.

No treatment had been given to any patient before thyroid surgery. Unmatched junction bases numbered 8, after V lost 4 bases and J lost 5 bases. Germline loops: CDR1 SGHRS, CDR2 YFSETQ. The CDR3 sequence is 16 residues long. This clone was seen ten or more times. Its antigen is unidentified. Authors' processing steps: The distant-metastasis classifier for papillary thyroid cancer was built from CDR3 differences across clinicopathological groups. TCRdb called clones again from the PCR reads with MiXCR. The V and J calls reflect TCRdb's pipeline rather than the authors' work. The sample has about 15,000 clones; 25% to 30% are singletons.

The chain couples TRBV5-1 to TRBJ2-2; TRBD1 matches 10 bases. The receptor comes from a male donor with papillary thyroid cancer or a benign thyroid nodule (not recorded which). Some clones in this sample may be carry-over from other donors' samples. Sequences were obtained from tumor tissue. This CDR3 reads CASSKGGTGETGELFF. The CDR3 DNA reads TGCGCCAGCAGCAAAGGGGGGACAGGGGAAACCGGGGAGCTGTTTTTT.